Here is one T cell receptor (beta chain) with its context. No antigen is known for it. Germline V gene data show CDR1 as MDHEN and CDR2 as SYDVKM. The CDR3 is made up of 13 amino acids. After removal of 7 bases from V and 4 bases from J, the junction contained 5 bases not matched to a gene. The data stem from a study of T cell responses to AZD1222 COVID-19 vaccine. Repertoires were generated with immunoSEQ multiplex PCR, while TCRdb's copy carries only in-frame clones and drops some. Of about 93,000 clones in the sample, approximately 89% are singletons; the top ten hold roughly 2.8%. The study's findings and limits: Regions left unmutated in variants are reportedly the target of nearly half of spike-specific TCRs. At study baseline, merely six AZD1222 recipients were seropositive. Donor demographics were predominantly white British with a female majority; clonal diversity may be underestimated. Repertoires were sampled only after the peak T cell response.

This clonotype originated in an adult in good health. This chain uses TRBV28 with TRBJ1-2; 8 bases are a match to TRBD1. The starting material was peripheral blood, obtained on day 0 of MenACWY control vaccination. The CDR3 spells CASTWTGSYGYTF. For the CDR3, the DNA is TGTGCCAGCACTTGGACAGGGAGCTATGGCTACACCTTC.